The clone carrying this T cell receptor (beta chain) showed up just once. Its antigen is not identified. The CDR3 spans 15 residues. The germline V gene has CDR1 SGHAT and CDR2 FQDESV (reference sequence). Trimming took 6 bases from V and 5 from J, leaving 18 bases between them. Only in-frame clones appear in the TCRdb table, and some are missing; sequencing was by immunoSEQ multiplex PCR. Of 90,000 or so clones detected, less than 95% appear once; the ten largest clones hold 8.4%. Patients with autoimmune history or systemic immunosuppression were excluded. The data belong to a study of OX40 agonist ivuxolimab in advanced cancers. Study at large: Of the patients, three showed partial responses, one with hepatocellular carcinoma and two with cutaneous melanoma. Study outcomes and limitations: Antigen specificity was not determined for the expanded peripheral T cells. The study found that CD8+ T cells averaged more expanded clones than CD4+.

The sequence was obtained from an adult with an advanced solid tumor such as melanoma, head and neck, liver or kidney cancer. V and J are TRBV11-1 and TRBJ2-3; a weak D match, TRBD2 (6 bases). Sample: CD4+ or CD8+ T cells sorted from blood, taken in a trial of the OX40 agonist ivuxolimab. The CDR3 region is CASRHLTPGGDTQYF. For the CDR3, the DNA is TGTGCCAGCAGACACCTGACCCCCGGGGGAGATACGCAGTATTTT.